This T cell receptor beta chain derives from a study of shared clonotypes between healthy human individuals. Study-wide context: CD8 memory received one plate per donor, CD8 naive two, CD4 memory three and CD4 naive three.

CD45RA+ naive and CD45RA-negative memory subsets were separated from CD4+ cells. Researchers divided each subset's genomic DNA evenly across several immunoSEQ plates. The protocol was immunoSEQ multiplex PCR, while the TCRdb copy is restricted to in-frame clones and leaves out a portion. The sample yields 2 million to 3 million clones, roughly 93% seen once. This clone was seen only a few times. The target antigen is unknown. Other nucleotide sequences from this sample produce the same CDR3. Regarding the study as a whole: Sorted-subset sequencing was shown by rarefaction to be incomplete despite large depth.

Germline CDR1 reads SGHRS; CDR2 reads YFSETQ. V was cut by 0 bases and J by 7 bases, with 4 bases left in between. The length of the CDR3 is 11 residues. This chain connects TRBV5-1 to TRBJ1-1; D gene uncertain. This clonotype originated in a man aged 18 to 29 in good health. Some clones in this sample may be carry-over from other donors' samples. Sequenced sample: naive CD4+ T cells from PBMCs. The subset was: CD45RA+ positively selected. The CDR3 DNA is TGCGCCAGCAGCTTGGACAGTGAAGCTTTCTTT. The encoded protein is CASSLDSEAFF. Together with reference TRBV5-1 and TRBJ1-1, the CDR3 gives the full variable domain: KAGVTQTPRYLIKTRGQQVTLSCSPISGHRSVSWYQQTPGQGLQFLFEYFSETQRNKGNFPGRFSGRQFSNSRSEMNVSTLELGDSALYLCASSLDSEAFFGQGTRLTVV.